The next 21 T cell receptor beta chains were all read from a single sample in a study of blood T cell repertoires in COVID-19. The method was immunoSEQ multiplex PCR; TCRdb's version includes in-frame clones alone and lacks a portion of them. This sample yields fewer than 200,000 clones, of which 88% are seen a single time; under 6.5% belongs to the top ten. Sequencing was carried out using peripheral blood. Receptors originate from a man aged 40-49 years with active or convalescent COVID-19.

CDR3: CASLTGGEKLFF. The CDR3 coding sequence is TGTGCCAGCCTCACAGGGGGCGAAAAACTGTTTTTT. The chain carries TRBV28 and TRBJ1-4, with TRBD1 matching 9 bases. The CDR3 sequence is 12 residues long. V lost 8 bases and J lost 8; bases outside the gene matches: 3. In germline, CDR1 is MDHEN, CDR2 SYDVKM.

The chain's CDR3 is CASSLRNTGELFF. For the CDR3, the DNA is TGTGCCAGCAGCTTACGGAACACCGGGGAGCTGTTTTTT. The chain recombines TRBV7-2 with TRBJ2-2, with D unclear. The CDR3 sequence is 13 residues long. Germline-derived CDR1 and CDR2 are SGHTA and FQGNSA. Trimming removed 2 bases at V and 1 base at J, with 2 bases between.

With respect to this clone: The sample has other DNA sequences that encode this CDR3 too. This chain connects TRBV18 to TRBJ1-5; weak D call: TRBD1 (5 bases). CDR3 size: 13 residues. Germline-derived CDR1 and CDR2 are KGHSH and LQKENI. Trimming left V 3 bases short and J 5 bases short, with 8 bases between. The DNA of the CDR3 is TGTGCCAGCTCACCCGGGGGTGATCAGCCCCAGCATTTT. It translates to CASSPGGDQPQHF.

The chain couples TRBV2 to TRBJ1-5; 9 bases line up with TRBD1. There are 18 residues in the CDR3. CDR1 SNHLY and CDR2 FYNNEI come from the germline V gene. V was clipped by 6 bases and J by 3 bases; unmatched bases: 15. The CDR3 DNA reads TGTGCCAGCAGAACAACGGGACAGGGTCAATCCATCAATCAGCCCCAGCATTTT. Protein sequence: CASRTTGQGQSINQPQHF.

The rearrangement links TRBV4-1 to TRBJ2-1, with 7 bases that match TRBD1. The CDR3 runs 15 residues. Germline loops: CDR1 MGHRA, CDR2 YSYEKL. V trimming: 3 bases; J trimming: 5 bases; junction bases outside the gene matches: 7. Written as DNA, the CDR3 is TGCGCCAGCAGCCAGTCGGGACAGATCAACAATGAGCAGTTCTTC. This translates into CASSQSGQINNEQFF.

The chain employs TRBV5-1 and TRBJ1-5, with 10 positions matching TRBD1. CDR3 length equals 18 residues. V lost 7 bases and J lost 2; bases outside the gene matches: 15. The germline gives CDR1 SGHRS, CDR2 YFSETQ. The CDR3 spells CASEPGQGSGEGNQPQHF. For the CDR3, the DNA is TGCGCCAGCGAACCGGGACAGGGGTCGGGTGAAGGCAATCAGCCCCAGCATTTT.

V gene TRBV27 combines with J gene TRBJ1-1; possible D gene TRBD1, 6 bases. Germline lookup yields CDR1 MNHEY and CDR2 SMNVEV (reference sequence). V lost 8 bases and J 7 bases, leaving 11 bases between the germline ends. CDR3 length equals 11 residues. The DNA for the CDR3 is TGTGCCAGCGGTCAGGGGTTTGAAGCTTTCTTT. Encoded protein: CASGQGFEAFF.

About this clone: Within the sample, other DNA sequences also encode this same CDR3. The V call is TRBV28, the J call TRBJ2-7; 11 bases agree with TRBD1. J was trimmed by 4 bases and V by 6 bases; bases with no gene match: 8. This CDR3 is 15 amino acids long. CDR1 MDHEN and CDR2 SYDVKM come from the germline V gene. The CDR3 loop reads CASSLSGQGAYEQYF. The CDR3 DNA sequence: TGTGCCAGCAGCCTTAGCGGACAGGGGGCTTACGAGCAGTACTTC.

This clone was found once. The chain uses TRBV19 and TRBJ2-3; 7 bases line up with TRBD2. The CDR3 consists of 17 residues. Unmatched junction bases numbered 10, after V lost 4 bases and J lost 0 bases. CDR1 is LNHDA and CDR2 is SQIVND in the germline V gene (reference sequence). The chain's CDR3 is CASSTITSAYSTDTQYF. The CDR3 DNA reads TGTGCCAGTAGTACCATAACTAGCGCTTATAGCACAGATACGCAGTATTTT. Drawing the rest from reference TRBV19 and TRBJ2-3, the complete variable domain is DGGITQSPKYLFRKEGQNVTLSCEQNLNHDAMYWYRQDPGQGLRLIYYSQIVNDFQKGDIAEGYSVSREKKESFPLTVTSAQKNPTAFYLCASSTITSAYSTDTQYFGPGTRLTVL.

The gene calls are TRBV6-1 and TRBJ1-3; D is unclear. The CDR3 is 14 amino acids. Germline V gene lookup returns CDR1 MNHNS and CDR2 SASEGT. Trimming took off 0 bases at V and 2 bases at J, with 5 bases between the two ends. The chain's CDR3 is CASSEARAGNTIYF. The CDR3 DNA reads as TGTGCCAGCAGTGAAGCGAGGGCTGGAAACACCATATATTTT.

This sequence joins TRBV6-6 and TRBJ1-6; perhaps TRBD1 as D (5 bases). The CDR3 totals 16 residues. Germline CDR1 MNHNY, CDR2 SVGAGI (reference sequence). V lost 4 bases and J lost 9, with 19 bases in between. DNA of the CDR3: TGTGCCAGCAGTTTCGATACAGGAATTCATAGTTCACCCCTCCACTTT. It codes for CASSFDTGIHSSPLHF.

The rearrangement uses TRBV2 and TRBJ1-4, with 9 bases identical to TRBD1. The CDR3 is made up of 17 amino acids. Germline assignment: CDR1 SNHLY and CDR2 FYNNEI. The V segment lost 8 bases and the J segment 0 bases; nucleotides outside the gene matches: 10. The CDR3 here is CASQHPGQGPTNEKLFF. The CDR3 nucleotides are TGTGCCAGCCAACATCCGGGACAGGGCCCAACTAATGAAAAACTGTTTTTT.

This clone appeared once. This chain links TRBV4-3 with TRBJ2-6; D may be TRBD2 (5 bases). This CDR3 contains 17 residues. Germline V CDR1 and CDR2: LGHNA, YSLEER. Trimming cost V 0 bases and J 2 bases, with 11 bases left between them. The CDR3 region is CASSQEIRGAGANVLTF. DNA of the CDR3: TGCGCCAGCAGCCAAGAAATCCGGGGTGCTGGGGCCAACGTCCTGACTTTC.

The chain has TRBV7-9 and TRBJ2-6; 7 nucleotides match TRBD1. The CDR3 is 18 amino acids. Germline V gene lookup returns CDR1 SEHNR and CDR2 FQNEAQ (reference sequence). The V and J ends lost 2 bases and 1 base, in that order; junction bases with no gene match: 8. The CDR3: CASSLTLNRGSGANVLTF. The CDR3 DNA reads TGTGCCAGCAGCTTAACATTGAACAGGGGATCTGGGGCCAACGTCCTGACTTTC. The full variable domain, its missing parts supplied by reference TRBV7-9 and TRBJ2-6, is DTGVSQNPRHKITKRGQNVTFRCDPISEHNRLYWYRQTLGQGPEFLTYFQNEAQLEKSRLLSDRFSAERPKGSFSTLEIQRTEQGDSAMYLCASSLTLNRGSGANVLTFGAGSRLTVL.

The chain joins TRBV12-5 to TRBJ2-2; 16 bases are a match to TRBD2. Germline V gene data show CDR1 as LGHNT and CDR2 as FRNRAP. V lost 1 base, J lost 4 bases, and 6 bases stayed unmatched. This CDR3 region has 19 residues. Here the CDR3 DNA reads TGTGCTAGTGGTTTGGCGGGACTAGCGGGAGGGCCTATCACCGGGGAGCTGTTTTTT. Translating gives CASGLAGLAGGPITGELFF.

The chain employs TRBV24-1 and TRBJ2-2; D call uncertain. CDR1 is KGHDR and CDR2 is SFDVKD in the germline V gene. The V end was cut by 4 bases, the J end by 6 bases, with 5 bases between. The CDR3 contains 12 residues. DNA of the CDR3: TGTGCCACCAGTGACGTCTCCGGGGAGCTGTTTTTT. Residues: CATSDVSGELFF.

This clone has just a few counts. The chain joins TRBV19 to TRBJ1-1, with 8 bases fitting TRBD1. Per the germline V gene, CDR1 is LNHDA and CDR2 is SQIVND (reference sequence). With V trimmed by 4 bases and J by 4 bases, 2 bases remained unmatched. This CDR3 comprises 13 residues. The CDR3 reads CASSTGGGTEAFF. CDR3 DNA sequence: TGTGCCAGTAGTACAGGGGGCGGCACTGAAGCTTTCTTT.

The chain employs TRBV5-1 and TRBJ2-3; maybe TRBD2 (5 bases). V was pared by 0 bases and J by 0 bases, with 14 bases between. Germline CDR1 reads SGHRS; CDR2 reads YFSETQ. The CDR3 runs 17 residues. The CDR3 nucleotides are TGCGCCAGCAGCTTGGCCCGATACGCGGGCAGCACAGATACGCAGTATTTT. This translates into CASSLARYAGSTDTQYF.

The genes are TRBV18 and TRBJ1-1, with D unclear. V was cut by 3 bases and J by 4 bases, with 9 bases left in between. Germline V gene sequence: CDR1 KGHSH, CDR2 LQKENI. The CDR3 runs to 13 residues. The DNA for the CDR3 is TGTGCCAGCTCACCCTATTCGGGCACTGAAGCTTTCTTT. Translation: CASSPYSGTEAFF. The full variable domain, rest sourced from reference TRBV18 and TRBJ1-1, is NAGVMQNPRHLVRRRGQEARLRCSPMKGHSHVYWYRQLPEEGLKFMVYLQKENIIDESGMPKERFSAEFPKEGPSILRIQQVVRGDSAAYFCASSPYSGTEAFFGQGTRLTVV.

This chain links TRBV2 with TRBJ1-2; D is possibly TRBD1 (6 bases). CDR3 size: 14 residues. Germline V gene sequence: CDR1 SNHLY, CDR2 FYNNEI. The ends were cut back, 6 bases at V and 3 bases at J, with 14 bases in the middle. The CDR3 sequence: CASRARQEYYGYTF. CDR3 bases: TGTGCCAGCAGGGCTAGACAGGAGTACTATGGCTACACCTTC.

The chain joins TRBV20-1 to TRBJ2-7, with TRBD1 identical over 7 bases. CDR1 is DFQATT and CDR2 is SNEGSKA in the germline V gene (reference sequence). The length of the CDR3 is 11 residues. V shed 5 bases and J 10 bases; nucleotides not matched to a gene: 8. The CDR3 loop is CSAGDSSSQYF. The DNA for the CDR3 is TGCAGTGCTGGGGACAGTAGTTCCCAGTACTTC.